This TCR beta chain was sequenced for a study of OX40 agonist ivuxolimab in advanced cancers. Context from the whole study: The costimulatory receptor OX40 (CD134) was targeted by ivuxolimab, a fully human IgG2 agonistic monoclonal antibody. Peripheral TCRbeta sequencing was intended to test whether TCR sequence diversity was altered and clonal T-cell expansion was caused by ivuxolimab. Intravenous ivuxolimab was administered to patients every 2 weeks at six dose levels: 0.01, 0.1, 0.3, 1.5, 3 and 10 mg/kg. Of the roughly 50 dose-escalation patients, hepatocellular carcinoma was present in 19, melanoma in roughly 15, renal cell carcinoma in 9 and head and neck cancer in 9. Partial responses were achieved by three dose-escalation patients, of whom one had hepatocellular carcinoma and two had cutaneous melanoma. The dose-escalation cohort was around 84% male with a mean age of approximately 60 years, ranging from roughly 23 to 79. The paper reports the monotherapy dose-escalation portion (N of about 50 patients) of the phase I ivuxolimab trial. Patients were allowed to have had prior anti-PD-1, anti-PD-L1 or anti-CTLA-4 therapy, and approximately 41% of the dose-escalation patients had previously received checkpoint inhibitors.

To sequence the TCRbeta CDR3 region, genomic DNA was isolated from the sorted cells. The immunoSEQ Assay was used for sequencing of TCRbeta CDR3 regions. TCRdb obtained this table from immuneACCESS and retained in-frame rearrangements with V and J assigned. These tables miss some clones; where compared with another copy, unresolved V genes account for less than half of the shortfall, and the remainder is unexplained. This sample comprises about 8,900 clones, around 70% of them detected only once. The top ten clonotypes cover 27% of the sample. CDR1 and CDR2 were assigned from the germline V gene (reference sequence) as SEHNR and FQNEAQ. Reading from cysteine to phenylalanine, the CDR3 counts 12 amino acids. The only DNA kept is the CDR3, 36 bases in frame from the first base. V is pared back by 5 bases and J by 4 bases, with 9 bases lying between the germline termini. Study-wide findings and limitations: On average, CD8+ T cells showed more expanded clones than CD4+ T cells after ivuxolimab. At doses of 0.1 to 3.0 mg/kg, clonal expansion of both CD4+ and CD8+ T cells in blood was seen between baseline and week 6. Low levels of normalized T-cell clonal expansion were also shown by some nonresponding patients. The antigen specificity of the peripheral T cells that underwent clonal expansion was not determined. Partial responders in the 0.1-3.0 mg/kg groups had among the lowest normalized peripheral clonal expansion, especially among CD8+ T cells.

Patients with a history of autoimmune disease or receiving systemic immunosuppression were excluded from the trial. Peripheral blood for TCR sequencing was collected from all dose cohorts at baseline, on cycle 4 day 1, and on cycle 7 day 1. The samples were taken from a phase I, first-in-human, multicenter, open-label dose-escalation trial of ivuxolimab. The trial enrolled adults with locally advanced or metastatic head and neck squamous cell, hepatocellular, melanoma or renal cell carcinoma. Before TCR sequencing, CD4+ and CD8+ T cells were separately sorted from peripheral blood. Turning to this clone: No antigen is known for it. Nothing much larger sits one base from this clone, and base qualities are not available.

The sequence came from an adult with an advanced solid tumor such as melanoma, head and neck, liver or kidney cancer. Recombination connected TRBV7-9 to TRBJ2-7, with the D call perhaps TRBD1 or TRBD2, each one matching 5 bases. This sample comprised CD4+ or CD8+ T cells sorted from blood, obtained in a trial of the OX40 agonist ivuxolimab. The encoded CDR3 is CASSPGPYEQYF. The nucleotides are TGTGCCAGCAGCCCGGGACCATACGAGCAGTACTTC.